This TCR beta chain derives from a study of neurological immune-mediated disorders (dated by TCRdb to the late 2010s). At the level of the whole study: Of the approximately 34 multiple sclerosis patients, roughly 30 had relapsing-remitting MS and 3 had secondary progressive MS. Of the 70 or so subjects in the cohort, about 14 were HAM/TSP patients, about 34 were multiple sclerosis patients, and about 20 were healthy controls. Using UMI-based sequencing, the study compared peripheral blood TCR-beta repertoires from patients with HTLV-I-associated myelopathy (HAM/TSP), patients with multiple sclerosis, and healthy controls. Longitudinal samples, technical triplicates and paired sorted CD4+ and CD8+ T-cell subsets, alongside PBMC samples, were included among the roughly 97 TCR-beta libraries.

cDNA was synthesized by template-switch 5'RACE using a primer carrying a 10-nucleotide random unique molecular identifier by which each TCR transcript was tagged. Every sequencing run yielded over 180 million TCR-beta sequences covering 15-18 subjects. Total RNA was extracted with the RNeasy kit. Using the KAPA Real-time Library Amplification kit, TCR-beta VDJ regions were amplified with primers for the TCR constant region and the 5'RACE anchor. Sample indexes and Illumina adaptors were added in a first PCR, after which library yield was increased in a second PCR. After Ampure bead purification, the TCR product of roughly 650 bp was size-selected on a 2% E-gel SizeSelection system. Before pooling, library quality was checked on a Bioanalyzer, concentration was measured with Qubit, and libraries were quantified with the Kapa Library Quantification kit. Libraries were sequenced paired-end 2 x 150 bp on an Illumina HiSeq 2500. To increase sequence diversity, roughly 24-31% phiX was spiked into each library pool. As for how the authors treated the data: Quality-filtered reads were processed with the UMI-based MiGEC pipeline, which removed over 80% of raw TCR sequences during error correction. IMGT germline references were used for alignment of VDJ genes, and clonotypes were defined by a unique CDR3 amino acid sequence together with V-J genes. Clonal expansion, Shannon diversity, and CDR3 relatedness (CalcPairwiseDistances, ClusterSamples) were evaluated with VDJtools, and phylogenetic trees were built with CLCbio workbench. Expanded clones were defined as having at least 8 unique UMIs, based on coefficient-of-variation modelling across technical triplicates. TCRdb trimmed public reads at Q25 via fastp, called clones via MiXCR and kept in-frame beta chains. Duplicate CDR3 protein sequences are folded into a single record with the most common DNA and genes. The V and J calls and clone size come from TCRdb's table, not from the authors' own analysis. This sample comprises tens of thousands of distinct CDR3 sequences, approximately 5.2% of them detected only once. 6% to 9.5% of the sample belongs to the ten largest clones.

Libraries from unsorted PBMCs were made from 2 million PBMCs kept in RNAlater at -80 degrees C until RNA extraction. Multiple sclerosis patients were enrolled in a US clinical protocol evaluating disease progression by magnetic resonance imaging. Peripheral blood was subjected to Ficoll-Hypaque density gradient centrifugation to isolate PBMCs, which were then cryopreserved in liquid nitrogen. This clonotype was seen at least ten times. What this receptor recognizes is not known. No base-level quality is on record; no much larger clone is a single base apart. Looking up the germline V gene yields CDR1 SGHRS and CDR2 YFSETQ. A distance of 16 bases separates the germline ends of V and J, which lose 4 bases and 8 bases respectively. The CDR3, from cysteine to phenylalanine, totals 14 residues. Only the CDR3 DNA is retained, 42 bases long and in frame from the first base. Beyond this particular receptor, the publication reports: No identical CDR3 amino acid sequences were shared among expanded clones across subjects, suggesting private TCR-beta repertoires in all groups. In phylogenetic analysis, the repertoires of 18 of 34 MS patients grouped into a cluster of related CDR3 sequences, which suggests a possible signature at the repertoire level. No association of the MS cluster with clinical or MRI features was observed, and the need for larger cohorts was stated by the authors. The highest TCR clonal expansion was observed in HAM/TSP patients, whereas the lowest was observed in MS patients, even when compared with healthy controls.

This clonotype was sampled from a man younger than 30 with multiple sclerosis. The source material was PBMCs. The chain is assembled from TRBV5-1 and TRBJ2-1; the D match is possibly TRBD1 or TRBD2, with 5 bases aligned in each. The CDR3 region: CASSLGVGTDEQFF. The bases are TGCGCCAGCAGCCTCGGAGTGGGGACGGATGAGCAGTTCTTC. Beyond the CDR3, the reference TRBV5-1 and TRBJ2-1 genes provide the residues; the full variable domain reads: KAGVTQTPRYLIKTRGQQVTLSCSPISGHRSVSWYQQTPGQGLQFLFEYFSETQRNKGNFPGRFSGRQFSNSRSEMNVSTLELGDSALYLCASSLGVGTDEQFFGPGTRLTVL.